The entry that follows covers one T cell receptor beta chain sequence. Its antigen remains unidentified. Documented treatment: roughly 11-day PBMC culture with coronavirus spike peptide pools or control peptides (ViraFEST assay). The sample belongs to a study of vaccination and CD4 T cells after COVID-19. At the level of the study: Of the convalescent patients, who were SARS-CoV-2 positive by nasal swab PCR, some ten had mild and one severe disease.

Overall study findings and caveats: The researchers studied relatively few convalescent patients and omitted early post-infection timepoints.

An Oncomine TCR Beta short-read assay was used to sequence the DNA from cultured CD4+ T cells. TCRdb processed the PCR reads anew with MiXCR; each CDR3 protein has one entry. Of approximately 12,000 distinct CDR3 sequences listed, less than 80% are singletons. Germline V lookup: CDR1 SGHRS, CDR2 YFSETQ. CDR3 length: 14 amino acids. The germline V and J ends were trimmed by 3 bases and 4 bases, with 12 bases remaining between them. The J gene is TRBJ2-3, the V gene TRBV5-1; maybe TRBD1 (5 bases). The TCR comes from a human donor who had recovered from COVID-19. The starting material was CD4+ T cells from blood, cultured in vitro, obtained before SARS-CoV-2 vaccination. CDR3 residues: CASSWNRWADTQYF. CDR3 DNA: TGCGCCAGCAGCTGGAACAGGTGGGCAGATACGCAGTATTTT.